These T cell receptor beta chains were read from a single sample in a study of vaccination effects on CD4 cells after COVID-19. The antigens these receptors bind are not known. This table comes from immunoSEQ multiplex PCR, and its TCRdb copy is limited to in-frame clones, with some not included. The sample yields more than 10,000 clones, approximately 70% seen once. This sample comprised CD4+ T cells from PBMCs cultured with HCoV-NL63 spike peptides, obtained after COVID-19 vaccination. The receptors were sampled from a human donor who had a prior SARS-CoV-2 infection. CDR3s include the opening cysteine and the closing phenylalanine or tryptophan. D genes are given only for firm matches. Only part of the rows carry a size: once, few, many, or a class if the clone is expanded.

d_call j_call clone_size v_call cdr3_aa cdr3_nt
- TRBJ2-7 - TRBV29-1 CSVQDWADEQYF TGCAGCGTCCAGGACTGGGCTGACGAGCAGTACTTC
- TRBJ2-2 - TRBV7-3 CASSTGQHTGELFF TGTGCCAGCAGCACCGGACAGCACACCGGGGAGCTGTTTTTT
TRBD1 TRBJ1-2 - TRBV4-1 CASSLDRGHGYTF TGCGCCAGCAGCCTGGACAGGGGGCACGGCTACACCTTC
TRBD1 TRBJ2-3 - TRBV11-2 CASSPVRGRRPTDTQYF TGTGCCAGCAGCCCCGTCAGGGGGAGACGCCCCACAGATACGCAGTATTTT
TRBD1 TRBJ2-1 - TRBV11-3 CASSRTGQDTYNEQFF TGTGCCAGCAGCCGCACGGGACAGGACACATACAATGAGCAGTTCTTC
- TRBJ1-4 - TRBV7-8 CASSPQGTANEKLFF TGTGCCAGCAGCCCCCAAGGGACCGCAAACGAAAAACTGTTTTTT
- TRBJ1-2 once TRBV27 CASSPDLGVSYGYTF TGTGCCAGCAGTCCCGACCTGGGGGTCAGTTATGGCTACACCTTC
TRBD2 TRBJ2-1 once TRBV25-1 CASSAGGNNEQFF TGTGCCAGCAGTGCGGGGGGGAACAATGAGCAGTTCTTC
TRBD1 TRBJ1-1 - TRBV4-1 CASSLRQQGTEAFF TGCGCCAGCAGCCTTCGTCAACAGGGGACTGAAGCTTTCTTT
- TRBJ1-2 once TRBV6-5 CASRRTVNYGYTF TGTGCCAGCAGACGGACGGTGAACTATGGCTACACCTTC
- TRBJ2-3 - TRBV5-1 CASSLGLLGDDTQYF TGCGCCAGCAGCCTGGGACTCTTGGGGGATGATACGCAGTATTTT
- TRBJ2-4 - TRBV2 CASSEQGIWQYF TGTGCCAGCAGTGAACAGGGCATTTGGCAGTACTTC
- TRBJ2-1 - TRBV5-1 CASSLEAAPSNEQFF TGCGCCAGCAGCTTGGAGGCAGCCCCGAGCAATGAGCAGTTCTTC
- TRBJ1-2 - TRBV7-2 CASSSQSGAYGYTF TGTGCCAGCAGCTCTCAGTCGGGGGCCTATGGCTACACCTTC
- TRBJ2-5 - TRBV7-3 CASSFIREETQYF TGTGCCAGCAGCTTTATCCGGGAAGAGACCCAGTACTTC
- TRBJ1-2 - TRBV19 CASTPGGHTPRGYTF TGTGCCAGCACACCCGGGGGACACACCCCGCGGGGCTACACCTTC
- TRBJ2-6 - TRBV15 CATSRVNLGHRTASGANVLTF TGTGCCACCAGCAGAGTGAATTTGGGACACCGGACGGCCTCTGGGGCCAACGTCCTGACTTTC
TRBD2 TRBJ2-1 - TRBV4-2 CASSQLLAGASEQFF TGTGCCAGCAGCCAGTTACTAGCGGGAGCAAGTGAGCAGTTCTTC
- TRBJ2-2 few TRBV9 CASSASGWDTGELFF TGTGCCAGCAGCGCCAGCGGATGGGACACCGGGGAGCTGTTTTTT
TRBD2 TRBJ2-5 - TRBV15 CATSRMGLDGETQYF TGTGCCACCAGCCGTATGGGACTAGATGGAGAGACCCAGTACTTC
- TRBJ2-7 - TRBV6-5 CASRGGAGKNYEQYF TGTGCCAGCAGAGGGGGGGCAGGGAAAAACTACGAGCAGTACTTC
TRBD2 TRBJ2-3 - TRBV3-1/TRBV3-2 CASSHRRGLAIPDTQYF TGTGCCAGCAGCCATCGGCGGGGACTAGCGATTCCAGATACGCAGTATTTT
- TRBJ2-5 - TRBV7-2 CASSLVGVTETQYF TGTGCCAGCAGCTTAGTGGGAGTAACGGAGACCCAGTACTTC
- TRBJ2-7 - TRBV19 CASSVALQMDTYEQYF TGTGCCAGTAGTGTCGCTCTCCAAATGGACACCTACGAGCAGTACTTC
- TRBJ2-1 - TRBV5-1 CASSLVRASSYNEQFF TGCGCCAGCAGCTTGGTTCGGGCGAGCTCCTACAATGAGCAGTTCTTC
TRBD1 TRBJ2-7 - TRBV19 CASRNQGASYEQYF TGTGCCAGTAGGAATCAGGGGGCTTCCTACGAGCAGTACTTC
- TRBJ1-4 - TRBV27 CASRTWGGSATNEKLFF TGTGCCAGCCGGACTTGGGGGGGGAGCGCAACTAATGAAAAACTGTTTTTT
- TRBJ2-4 - TRBV28 CASTKGDWGNIQYF TGTGCCAGCACAAAGGGGGATTGGGGAAACATTCAGTACTTC
TRBD2 TRBJ2-5 - TRBV3-1/TRBV3-2 CASSQAGGGRETQYF TGTGCCAGCAGCCAAGCTGGCGGGGGGAGGGAGACCCAGTACTTC
- TRBJ1-4 - TRBV5-1 CASSLSGVEEKLFF TGCGCCAGCAGCTTGTCAGGGGTAGAGGAAAAACTGTTTTTT
- TRBJ2-7 few TRBV7-8 CASSSIAAYEQYF TGTGCCAGCAGCTCTATCGCTGCCTACGAGCAGTACTTC
- TRBJ1-4 - TRBV10-3 CAISESSQKASEKLFF TGTGCCATCAGTGAGTCGAGCCAAAAGGCGAGTGAAAAACTGTTTTTT
TRBD2 TRBJ2-6 - TRBV18 CASSPLGLAGAGANVLTF TGTGCCAGCTCACCACTTGGACTAGCGGGAGCAGGGGCCAACGTCCTGACTTTC
- TRBJ2-2 once TRBV6-5 CASSRSWQNTGELFF TGTGCCAGCAGTAGGTCTTGGCAGAACACCGGGGAGCTGTTTTTT
TRBD1 TRBJ2-1 - TRBV6-5 CASRRTGGSYNEQFF TGTGCCAGCAGGCGAACAGGGGGCTCCTACAATGAGCAGTTCTTC
- TRBJ1-4 - TRBV2 CASRRSAAADNEKLFF TGTGCCAGCCGCCGGTCGGCGGCGGCCGATAATGAAAAACTGTTTTTT
- TRBJ2-3 few TRBV20-1 CSVRVADTQYF TGCAGTGTAAGGGTCGCAGATACGCAGTATTTT
- TRBJ1-1 once TRBV24-1 CATRGGTEAFF TGTGCCACCAGAGGTGGCACTGAAGCTTTCTTT
- TRBJ2-2 few TRBV11-3 CASSLGGFGTGELFF TGTGCCAGCAGCTTAGGGGGTTTTGGCACCGGGGAGCTGTTTTTT
- TRBJ2-1 - TRBV5-6 CASSLLILGGDFNEQFF TGTGCCAGCAGCTTGTTGATCCTCGGGGGCGATTTTAATGAGCAGTTCTTC
- TRBJ1-5 few TRBV2 CASTPGRGNQPQHF TGTGCCAGCACTCCCGGACGAGGCAATCAGCCCCAGCATTTT
- TRBJ2-7 - TRBV28 CASSLRSGEDEQYF TGTGCCAGCAGTTTGCGGTCCGGGGAGGACGAGCAGTACTTC
- TRBJ1-2 - TRBV5-1 CASSAGQQDYGYTF TGCGCCAGCAGCGCGGGACAACAGGACTATGGCTACACCTTC
- TRBJ2-1 few TRBV9 CASSVEADLTYNEQFF TGTGCCAGCAGCGTAGAGGCGGATTTAACCTACAATGAGCAGTTCTTC
- TRBJ2-4 - TRBV5-4 CASSLVPSRVDIQYF TGTGCCAGCAGCTTGGTTCCGAGCAGGGTAGACATTCAGTACTTC
- TRBJ2-7 once TRBV5-1 CASSLESSGISYEQYF TGCGCCAGCAGCTTGGAATCCAGCGGTATCTCCTACGAGCAGTACTTC
TRBD2 TRBJ2-7 - TRBV7-2 CASRLAGGYEQYF TGTGCCAGCAGACTAGCGGGAGGCTACGAGCAGTACTTC
- TRBJ2-5 medium-sized TRBV11-1 CASSPRSAKETQYF TGTGCCAGCAGCCCAAGGAGCGCCAAAGAGACCCAGTACTTC
TRBD1 TRBJ1-3 - TRBV2 CASSFGTVGGNTIYF TGTGCCAGCAGTTTTGGGACAGTTGGTGGAAACACCATATATTTT
TRBD2 TRBJ2-1 - TRBV9 CASTVGDYTYNEQFF TGTGCCAGCACCGTAGGGGACTACACCTACAATGAGCAGTTCTTC
- TRBJ2-5 - TRBV20-1 CSRLVLETQYF TGCAGTCGACTAGTTTTAGAGACCCAGTACTTC